The 12 T cell receptor beta chains in this list originate from one sample, sequenced in a study of blood T cell repertoires in COVID-19. Clones were read by immunoSEQ multiplex PCR, and TCRdb kept only the in-frame ones, dropping some. This sample carries fewer than 350,000 clones, 90% of them seen once, and the ten largest clones take around 1.7%. The specimen was PBMCs or T cells enriched from blood (not recorded which). All receptors come from a woman in her late teens or twenties with acute COVID-19.

This rearrangement joins TRBV29-1 to TRBJ2-7, with 7 bases fitting TRBD1. The CDR3 is made up of 15 amino acids. V lost 4 bases, J lost 3 bases, and 12 bases stayed unmatched. Germline CDR1 SQVTM, CDR2 ANQGSEA. The CDR3 loop is CSVVTGAGISYEQYF. As DNA, the CDR3 is TGCAGCGTTGTAACAGGGGCCGGTATAAGCTACGAGCAGTACTTC.

Only one count was recorded for this clone. This chain connects TRBV7-9 to TRBJ2-1; a weak D match, TRBD1 (6 bases). V gave up 3 bases and J gave up 8 bases, with 17 bases separating them. Germline assignment: CDR1 SEHNR and CDR2 FQNEAQ (reference sequence). This CDR3 comprises 15 residues. The DNA of the CDR3 is TGTGCCAGCAGCTTTTATCTTGGGGGCGTCGATGAGCAGTTCTTC. Translating gives CASSFYLGGVDEQFF. Based on the CDR3 plus reference TRBV7-9 and TRBJ2-1, the full variable domain is DTGVSQNPRHKITKRGQNVTFRCDPISEHNRLYWYRQTLGQGPEFLTYFQNEAQLEKSRLLSDRFSAERPKGSFSTLEIQRTEQGDSAMYLCASSFYLGGVDEQFFGPGTRLTVL.

The chain joins TRBV30 to TRBJ2-7; 7 nucleotides agree with TRBD1. The germline CDR1 and CDR2 sequences are GTSNPN and SVGIG (reference sequence). The CDR3 loop spans 12 amino acids. Trimming took 3 bases from V and 3 from J; bases not matched to a gene: 2. The CDR3 here is CAWSRQGYEQYF. The CDR3, as DNA: TGTGCCTGGAGCCGACAGGGCTACGAGCAGTACTTC.

The chain recombines TRBV2 with TRBJ1-2; weak D call: TRBD1 (5 bases). Germline V gene data show CDR1 as SNHLY and CDR2 as FYNNEI. V was shortened by 9 bases and J by 8 bases, with 13 bases between the two germline ends. The CDR3 is 11 amino acids. The CDR3 reads CARGLYQGYTF. The CDR3 region has the DNA TGTGCCAGGGGACTTTATCAGGGCTACACCTTC.

Comments on this clone: Other DNA sequences from this sample encode an identical CDR3 as well. The gene calls are TRBV7-9 and TRBJ1-5, with TRBD1 matching 8 bases. V lost 5 bases, J lost 2 bases, and 2 bases stayed unmatched. The CDR3 is made up of 14 amino acids. CDR1 is SEHNR and CDR2 is FQNEAQ in the germline V gene (reference sequence). CDR3 nucleotides: TGTGCCAGCAGCCCGACAGGGGGCAATCAGCCCCAGCATTTT. Protein product: CASSPTGGNQPQHF.

In its sample, this clone was seen once. J is TRBJ1-6 and V is TRBV7-2, with no clear D. Germline CDR1 and CDR2: SGHTA and FQGNSA. The CDR3 consists of 14 residues. V lost 2 bases to trimming and J lost 11 bases, with 13 bases between them. The CDR3 spells CASSLQRDRPPLHF. CDR3 sequence (DNA): TGTGCCAGCAGCTTACAACGGGATCGTCCACCCCTCCACTTT. Full variable domain (rest looked up from reference TRBV7-2 and TRBJ1-6): GAGVSQSPSNKVTEKGKDVELRCDPISGHTALYWYRQSLGQGLEFLIYFQGNSAPDKSGLPSDRFSAERTGGSVSTLTIQRTQQEDSAVYLCASSLQRDRPPLHFGNGTRLTVT.

The V and J genes are TRBV7-8 and TRBJ2-7; D is unclear. Germline CDR1 and CDR2: SGHVS and FQNEAQ. CDR3 length equals 15 residues. Trimming pared 3 bases from V and 3 bases from J, leaving 15 bases between. The CDR3: CASSFGGSYFYEQYF. For the CDR3, the DNA is TGTGCCAGCAGCTTTGGCGGTTCTTATTTCTACGAGCAGTACTTC. The complete variable domain, with remaining parts taken from reference TRBV7-8 and TRBJ2-7, reads GAGVSQSPRYKVAKRGQDVALRCDPISGHVSLFWYQQALGQGPEFLTYFQNEAQLDKSGLPSDRFFAERPEGSVSTLKIQRTQQEDSAVYLCASSFGGSYFYEQYFGPGTRLTVT.

The chain employs TRBV4-1 and TRBJ2-2; TRBD2 might be the D (5 bases). Between the trimmed V and J ends, which lost 2 bases and 6 bases, there was a span of 22 bases. CDR1 MGHRA and CDR2 YSYEKL come from the germline V gene. The CDR3 has 18 amino acids. The CDR3 coding sequence is TGCGCCAGCAGCCAACAACCGGGATCCAAGACACCCGCCGGGGAGCTGTTTTTT. It is translated as CASSQQPGSKTPAGELFF.

The chain combines TRBV5-5 with TRBJ1-2, with D uncertain. The germline V and J ends were trimmed by 5 bases and 7 bases, with 15 bases remaining between them. Germline V gene sequence: CDR1 SGHKS, CDR2 YYEKEE (reference sequence). CDR3 length: 13 residues. DNA for the CDR3: TGTGCCAGCAGTTTTTCCGGGGAGAGTGGCTACACCTTC. Residues: CASSFSGESGYTF.

This clone is a singleton in its sample. In nucleotides, the CDR3 is TGTGCCTGGAGTGTACAGGGAAGCGGTGCAGATACGCAGTATTTT. Amino acid sequence: CAWSVQGSGADTQYF. The chain employs TRBV30 and TRBJ2-3, with a possible D match to TRBD1 (6 bases). CDR1 GTSNPN and CDR2 SVGIG come from the germline V gene (reference sequence). This CDR3 is 15 amino acids long. The V end lost 0 bases, the J end lost 4 bases, and 14 bases lay between the germline ends.

The CDR3 reads CASSVGTPYNSPLHF. The CDR3, as DNA: TGCGCCAGCAGCGTAGGGACACCATATAATTCACCCCTCCACTTT. The gene calls are TRBV5-1 and TRBJ1-6, with D possibly TRBD1 on 6 matching bases. The germline V and J ends were trimmed by 4 bases and 4 bases, with 12 bases remaining between them. Germline assignment: CDR1 SGHRS and CDR2 YFSETQ. The CDR3 sequence is 15 residues long.

The V and J genes are TRBV3-1 (or the pseudogene TRBV3-2) and TRBJ2-7, with D perhaps TRBD1 (6 bases). CDR3 size: 14 residues. Germline CDR1 reads LGHDT; CDR2 reads YNNKEL (reference sequence). V was clipped by 9 bases and J by 4 bases, with 19 bases between them. CDR3 region: CASGRDIIPYEQYF. DNA of the CDR3: TGTGCCAGTGGCCGGGACATTATACCATACGAGCAGTACTTC.